The 10 T cell receptor beta chains reported below all come from one sample, sequenced in a study of shared clonotypes between healthy human individuals. Generated by immunoSEQ multiplex PCR, the TCRdb table keeps only in-frame clones and is missing some. The sample shows hundreds of thousands of clones, 70% to 75% of them seen only once. Sequences were obtained from memory CD4+ T cells sorted from blood. This sample's subset: CD45RA-negative fraction. Receptors originate from a man aged 25 to 45 in good health.

This chain joins TRBV6-6 and TRBJ2-5; D gene uncertain. Germline values: CDR1 MNHNY, CDR2 SVGAGI (reference sequence). This CDR3 comprises 14 residues. Trimming stripped 0 bases from V and 5 bases from J, with 10 bases between. CDR3 sequence (DNA): TGTGCCAGCAGTTACTCACCCCCCGGGGAGACCCAGTACTTC. As protein: CASSYSPPGETQYF.

This clone has ten or more counts. This chain connects TRBV5-1 to TRBJ2-1, with D perhaps TRBD2 (5 bases). Germline V gene lookup returns CDR1 SGHRS and CDR2 YFSETQ. The CDR3 has 14 residues. V lost 4 bases to trimming and J lost 4 bases, with 12 bases between them. In nucleotides, the CDR3 is TGCGCCAGCAGCCCGGCAACGGGGTACAATGAGCAGTTCTTC. Its translation is CASSPATGYNEQFF.

The rearrangement links TRBV6-5 to TRBJ1-3; 8 bases map to TRBD1. Germline trimming cut 4 bases from V and 2 bases from J; bases unmatched to any gene: 7. The CDR3 consists of 16 residues. In germline, CDR1 is MNHEY, CDR2 SVGAGI. The CDR3 sequence: CASSSPRGQAGNTIYF. CDR3 coding DNA: TGTGCCAGCAGTTCGCCCAGGGGGCAAGCTGGAAACACCATATATTTT.

V gene TRBV2 combines with J gene TRBJ1-2; TRBD1 agrees at 7 bases. The CDR3 contains 15 residues. Germline V lookup: CDR1 SNHLY, CDR2 FYNNEI. Germline trimming cut 7 bases from V and 4 bases from J; bases unmatched to any gene: 12. The CDR3 sequence is CASKVPDRLAYGYTF. For the CDR3, the DNA is TGTGCCAGCAAAGTCCCGGACAGGCTCGCCTATGGCTACACCTTC.

The rearrangement uses TRBV19 and TRBJ1-5, with 8 bases identical to TRBD1. The CDR3 has 13 residues. Per the germline V gene, CDR1 is LNHDA and CDR2 is SQIVND (reference sequence). V shed 11 bases, J shed 6 bases, and the junction held 9 bases outside the gene matches. This chain's CDR3 is CAVRRGLGQPQHF. Written as DNA, the CDR3 is TGTGCCGTACGCAGGGGGCTTGGTCAGCCCCAGCATTTT.

The CDR3 nucleotides read TGTGCCAGCAGGATGGACAGGGGCAATCAGCCCCAGCATTTT. It codes for CASRMDRGNQPQHF. V usage is TRBV2 and J usage is TRBJ1-5; 8 bases are shared with TRBD1. The germline V gene has CDR1 SNHLY and CDR2 FYNNEI. CDR3 size: 14 residues. Germline trimming cut 6 bases from V and 2 bases from J; bases unmatched to any gene: 3. Variable domain in full (rest from reference TRBV2 and TRBJ1-5): EPEVTQTPSHQVTQMGQEVILRCVPISNHLYFYWYRQILGQKVEFLVSFYNNEISEKSEIFDDQFSVERPDGSNFTLKIRSTKLEDSAMYFCASRMDRGNQPQHFGDGTRLSIL.

The chain recombines TRBV13 with TRBJ2-6; D is uncertain. The CDR3 is made up of 13 amino acids. The germline V gene encodes CDR1 PRHDT and CDR2 FYEKMQ (reference sequence). V gave up 7 bases and J gave up 4 bases, with 8 bases separating them. CDR3 amino acids: CASNRAGANVLTF. The CDR3 DNA reads TGTGCCAGCAACCGGGCCGGGGCCAACGTCCTGACTTTC.

This clone was observed a handful of times. This chain uses TRBV18 with TRBJ2-3, with 7 bases aligning to TRBD1. The CDR3 is 15 residues long. Germline loops: CDR1 KGHSH, CDR2 LQKENI. V dropped 0 bases and J dropped 2; count of bases not matched to a gene: 2. The CDR3 loop reads CASSPPGTDTDTQYF. The CDR3 region has the DNA TGTGCCAGCTCACCACCAGGGACAGACACAGATACGCAGTATTTT.

This chain connects TRBV28 to TRBJ1-2, with D hard to call. This CDR3 has 12 amino acids. Germline CDR1 and CDR2: MDHEN and SYDVKM. V gave up 3 bases and J gave up 7 bases, with 9 bases separating them. The CDR3 sequence is CASSFNLGGYTF. CDR3 DNA sequence: TGTGCCAGCAGTTTCAACTTAGGTGGCTACACCTTC.

This clone has at least ten counts. A read error may produce the germline difference seen at one junction end. The CDR3 reads CASRGPSGIGGF. CDR3 coding DNA: TGTGCCAGCAGGGGGCCCAGCGGGATAGGAGGTTTT. The chain joins TRBV28 to TRBJ2-3; 7 bases match TRBD2. In germline, CDR1 is MDHEN, CDR2 SYDVKM. This CDR3 is built from 12 residues.